These 19 T cell receptor beta chains share one sample of origin, sequenced in a study of naive and memory T cell subsets. The SP2 primer and nested alpha and beta constant region primers amplified ligated cDNA in four rounds. TCRdb fed the 5' RACE reads into MiXCR, producing one record per CDR3 protein. The table shows approximately 32,000 distinct CDR3 sequences, with approximately 15% occurring only once. A UMI-containing oligonucleotide was joined by 3' ligation to the TCR cDNA template. The receptors stem from a female donor in good health.

This clonotype was found a few times. This rearrangement joins TRBV25-1 to TRBJ1-5; 11 positions match TRBD1. The V and J ends lost 4 bases and 4 bases, in that order; junction bases with no gene match: 3. The germline gives CDR1 MGHDK, CDR2 SYGVNS. This CDR3 contains 15 residues. CDR3 residues: CASSGGQGANQPQHF. In DNA form, the CDR3 reads TGTGCCAGCAGTGGAGGACAGGGGGCAAATCAGCCCCAGCATTTT.

This clonotype has ten or more counts. V usage is TRBV6-5 and J usage is TRBJ2-7, with 7 bases that match TRBD1. CDR1 is MNHEY, CDR2 SVGAGI, per germline. Trimming took 0 bases from V and 2 from J; bases not matched to a gene: 7. The CDR3 extends over 16 amino acids. The CDR3 spells CASSYSSGGLTYEQYF. Here the CDR3 DNA reads TGTGCCAGCAGTTACTCATCAGGGGGTCTAACCTACGAGCAGTACTTC.

This clonotype occurred a few times. This chain uses TRBV15 with TRBJ2-2; 7 bases are a match to TRBD2. V lost 0 bases and J lost 2; bases outside the gene matches: 3. The CDR3 is made up of 16 amino acids. The germline CDR1 and CDR2 sequences are LNHNV and YYDKDF (reference sequence). The CDR3 DNA reads TGTGCCACCAGCAGAGATCCGGGGGGAAACACCGGGGAGCTGTTTTTT. It codes for CATSRDPGGNTGELFF. Based on the CDR3 plus reference TRBV15 and TRBJ2-2, the full variable domain is DAMVIQNPRYQVTQFGKPVTLSCSQTLNHNVMYWYQQKSSQAPKLLFHYYDKDFNNEADTPDNFQSRRPNTSFCFLDIRSPGLGDTAMYLCATSRDPGGNTGELFFGEGSRLTVL.

This sequence joins TRBV4-2 and TRBJ1-2; 10 nucleotides agree with TRBD1. V lost 3 bases, J lost 6 bases, and 4 bases stayed unmatched. Germline V gene lookup returns CDR1 LGHNA and CDR2 YNFKEQ. There are 14 residues in the CDR3. CDR3 DNA sequence: TGTGCCAGCAGCCAGACCGGGACAGGGGATGGCTACACCTTC. Protein sequence: CASSQTGTGDGYTF.

The chain's CDR3 is CASSGGLFYEQYF. In DNA form, the CDR3 reads TGTGCCAGCAGTGGGGGACTATTCTACGAGCAGTACTTC. This rearrangement joins TRBV2 to TRBJ2-7, with TRBD2 identical over 7 bases. The CDR3 totals 13 residues. The germline gives CDR1 SNHLY, CDR2 FYNNEI. V gave up 4 bases and J gave up 3 bases; unmatched junction bases: 3. Full variable domain (missing parts from reference TRBV2 and TRBJ2-7): EPEVTQTPSHQVTQMGQEVILRCVPISNHLYFYWYRQILGQKVEFLVSFYNNEISEKSEIFDDQFSVERPDGSNFTLKIRSTKLEDSAMYFCASSGGLFYEQYFGPGTRLTVT.

This clonotype was detected many times. The chain links TRBV20-1 to TRBJ2-1, with TRBD2 identical over 12 bases. The V segment lost 6 bases and the J segment 0 bases; nucleotides outside the gene matches: 12. In germline, CDR1 is DFQATT, CDR2 SNEGSKA (reference sequence). CDR3 length: 18 amino acids. CDR3 sequence: CSAHLLAGGLSSYNEQFF. CDR3 sequence (DNA): TGCAGTGCCCACCTACTAGCGGGGGGCCTTAGCTCCTACAATGAGCAGTTCTTC.

This clonotype was seen a few times. In DNA form, the CDR3 reads TGTGCCAGCAGTTTATACGGACTAGCGGGGGGGCCTGGCACAGATACGCAGTATTTT. This encodes CASSLYGLAGGPGTDTQYF. This chain uses TRBV12-3 or TRBV12-4 with TRBJ2-3; TRBD2 aligns across 15 bases. CDR3 length: 19 residues. V shed 2 bases and J 1 base; nucleotides not matched to a gene: 7.

There are a few counts of this clonotype. V is TRBV6-5 and J is TRBJ1-4, with D possibly TRBD1 on 5 matching bases. This CDR3 spans 14 amino acids. Deletions cut 4 bases from V and 8 bases from J, with 14 bases between. The germline V gene encodes CDR1 MNHEY and CDR2 SVGAGI. The CDR3 nucleotides are TGTGCCAGCAGTTTCACAAAGCGGGACGAAAAACTGTTTTTT. Its protein product is CASSFTKRDEKLFF.

This clonotype was seen only a few times. The chain has TRBV10-3 and TRBJ1-3; tentatively, D is TRBD1 (5 bases). Trimming removed 10 bases from V and 0 bases from J, with 22 bases in between. The CDR3 runs 17 residues. Germline values: CDR1 ENHRY, CDR2 SYGVKD. The CDR3 here is CATSSRQLVYSGNTIYF. DNA for the CDR3: TGTGCCACCTCATCCAGACAGCTAGTATACTCTGGAAACACCATATATTTT.

This clonotype was recorded many times. The rearrangement uses TRBV6-5 and TRBJ1-1, with a tentative D call TRBD1 (5 bases). V dropped 2 bases and J dropped 9 bases, with 13 bases sitting between them. The V gene's germline CDR1 is MNHEY and CDR2 SVGAGI. This CDR3 comprises 13 residues. In DNA, the CDR3 is TGTGCCAGCAGTTACGCCGGGGCAGGACAAGCTTTCTTT. Protein product: CASSYAGAGQAFF.

The table lists this clonotype with many counts. This sequence joins TRBV6-5 and TRBJ1-6; D gene uncertain. This CDR3 comprises 14 residues. In germline, CDR1 is MNHEY, CDR2 SVGAGI. Trimming removed 6 bases from V and 3 bases from J, with 9 bases in between. This CDR3 reads CASRSGVYNSPLHF. CDR3 nucleotide sequence: TGTGCCAGCAGATCTGGGGTCTATAATTCACCCCTCCACTTT.

The V gene is TRBV6-4, the J gene TRBJ2-3; the match to TRBD2 covers 8 bases. With V trimmed by 9 bases and J by 2 bases, 7 bases remained unmatched. The CDR3 sequence is 14 residues long. Germline V gives CDR1 MRHNA, CDR2 SNTAGT. The CDR3 DNA follows: TGTGCCAGTAGTCGGGGGGGAGACACAGATACGCAGTATTTT. Translated: CASSRGGDTDTQYF.

This clonotype was seen a few times. The chain couples TRBV6-5 to TRBJ2-1, with D perhaps matching TRBD2 (7 bases). In germline, CDR1 is MNHEY, CDR2 SVGAGI. This CDR3 has 17 amino acids. V lost 0 bases, J lost 3 bases, and 15 bases lay in between. This CDR3 is CASSYSPSGGVYNEQFF. In DNA form, the CDR3 reads TGTGCCAGCAGTTACTCTCCCTCGGGGGGCGTCTACAATGAGCAGTTCTTC.

This clonotype was picked up many times. The chain employs TRBV29-1 and TRBJ1-2; a possible D gene is TRBD1 (5 bases). This CDR3 is 14 amino acids long. V lost 3 bases, J lost 8 bases, and 19 bases lay in between. CDR1 is SQVTM, CDR2 ANQGSEA, per germline. In DNA, the CDR3 is TGCAGCGTTGAGTCCCCTGTGAGAAACAGGGGCTACACCTTC. It is translated as CSVESPVRNRGYTF.

The chain has TRBV10-1 and TRBJ1-1, with TRBD1 matching over 7 bases. CDR3 length: 14 residues. In germline, CDR1 is WNHNN, CDR2 SYGVQD (reference sequence). V was pared by 1 base and J by 4 bases, with 3 bases of the junction left unmatched. CDR3: CASSEWQGGTEAFF. The CDR3 DNA reads as TGCGCCAGCAGTGAGTGGCAGGGGGGCACTGAAGCTTTCTTT.

The chain couples TRBV5-1 to TRBJ1-2; tentative D call: TRBD1 (5 bases). Trimming left V 7 bases short and J 0 bases short, with 13 bases between. CDR1 and CDR2 from the germline V gene are SGHRS and YFSETQ. This CDR3 spans 14 amino acids. The CDR3 loop reads CASAGGATNYGYTF. The CDR3 DNA is TGCGCCAGCGCCGGGGGAGCTACTAACTATGGCTACACCTTC.

In this sample, this clonotype turned up a few times. The chain employs TRBV12-3 or TRBV12-4 and TRBJ2-3; a possible D gene is TRBD2 (5 bases). The CDR3 loop spans 15 amino acids. The V end was cut by 1 base, the J end by 1 base, with 9 bases between. In nucleotides, the CDR3 is TGTGCCAGCAGTTTAGGAGGGTTTGGCACAGATACGCAGTATTTT. Protein sequence: CASSLGGFGTDTQYF.

This clonotype was seen ten or more times. The V gene is TRBV5-5, the J gene TRBJ2-7; 7 bases are shared with TRBD1. There are 14 residues in the CDR3. Germline trimming cut 4 bases from V and 2 bases from J; bases unmatched to any gene: 6. Germline V gene data show CDR1 as SGHKS and CDR2 as YYEKEE (reference sequence). The CDR3 DNA is TGTGCCAGCAGCCCCACCGGGACAGCCTACGAGCAGTACTTC. Its translation: CASSPTGTAYEQYF.

V usage is TRBV12-3 or TRBV12-4 and J usage is TRBJ2-7; no clear D. The CDR3 totals 14 residues. V lost 2 bases and J 2 bases, leaving 10 bases between the germline ends. The CDR3 DNA reads TGTGCCAGCAGTTTACCCGGACGGCCCTACGAGCAGTACTTC. Its protein is CASSLPGRPYEQYF.